Each of the 25 T cell receptor beta chains below was sequenced from the same sample in a study of CD8 T cells in ankylosing spondylitis. TCRdb fed the 5' RACE reads into MiXCR, producing one record per CDR3 protein. Among around 330,000 distinct CDR3 sequences, 11% were seen once, and the ten largest hold around 10%. The sequencing sample was made of blood, either unsorted or a sorted T cell fraction (not recorded which). All receptors come from a female donor with ankylosing spondylitis or in good health (not recorded which).

For the CDR3, the DNA is TGCGCCAGCAGCCAAGACAGGGTAGGATTTTACGAGCAGTACTTC. This encodes CASSQDRVGFYEQYF. V is TRBV4-3 and J is TRBJ2-7; a possible D gene is TRBD1 (5 bases). The CDR3 has 15 residues. The germline V and J ends were trimmed by 0 bases and 4 bases, with 13 bases remaining between them. Germline-derived CDR1 and CDR2 are LGHNA and YSLEER.

V usage is TRBV27 and J usage is TRBJ2-3; 9 nucleotides match TRBD2. Germline V gene sequence: CDR1 MNHEY, CDR2 SMNVEV (reference sequence). This CDR3 contains 15 residues. J gave up 4 bases and V 2 bases, and 4 bases lay outside the gene matches. CDR3 protein: CASSLAGGPPDTQYF. The CDR3 coding sequence is TGTGCCAGCAGTTTAGCGGGGGGGCCTCCAGATACGCAGTATTTT.

The genes are TRBV27 and TRBJ2-3; a possible D gene is TRBD1 (6 bases). Germline values: CDR1 MNHEY, CDR2 SMNVEV (reference sequence). The germline V and J ends were trimmed by 7 bases and 1 base, with 9 bases remaining between them. The CDR3 is made up of 13 amino acids. The CDR3 is CASKNRGTDTQYF. The CDR3 DNA is TGTGCCAGCAAGAACAGGGGCACAGATACGCAGTATTTT.

The genes are TRBV6-2 or TRBV6-3 and TRBJ2-3; D gene unclear. The V and J ends lost 6 bases and 4 bases respectively, with 14 bases between them. CDR1 and CDR2 from the germline V gene are MNHEY and SVGEGT. CDR3 length equals 14 residues. The CDR3 loop reads CASSLQRGADTQYF. In DNA, the CDR3 is TGTGCCAGCAGCTTACAGCGTGGGGCAGATACGCAGTATTTT.

This clonotype came up many times. The chain recombines TRBV20-1 with TRBJ2-2; TRBD1 matches at 7 bases. The germline V gene has CDR1 DFQATT and CDR2 SNEGSKA (reference sequence). The V and J ends lost 6 bases and 4 bases, in that order; junction bases with no gene match: 11. The CDR3 has 15 amino acids. CDR3 nucleotides: TGCAGTGCCACGGACAGGACCCGAGGCACCGGGGAGCTGTTTTTT. Its protein is CSATDRTRGTGELFF.

This clonotype was recorded at least ten times. The rearrangement joins TRBV28 to TRBJ2-5; 9 nucleotides agree with TRBD1. The V and J ends lost 6 bases and 5 bases, in that order; junction bases with no gene match: 7. This CDR3 has 14 residues. From germline, CDR1 is MDHEN and CDR2 SYDVKM. CDR3: CASRKGQGYETQYF. In nucleotides, the CDR3 is TGTGCCAGCAGGAAAGGACAGGGGTACGAGACCCAGTACTTC.

V is TRBV28 and J is TRBJ1-5; D gene ambiguous. Germline V gene sequence: CDR1 MDHEN, CDR2 SYDVKM. The CDR3 spans 13 residues. Between the trimmed V and J ends, which lost 3 bases and 3 bases, there was a span of 6 bases. The CDR3 region is CASSFVDNQPQHF. The CDR3 region has the DNA TGTGCCAGCAGTTTCGTGGACAATCAGCCCCAGCATTTT. The variable domain in full, with the rest retrieved from reference TRBV28 and TRBJ1-5, is DVKVTQSSRYLVKRTGEKVFLECVQDMDHENMFWYRQDPGLGLRLIYFSYDVKMKEKGDIPEGYSVSREKKERFSLILESASTNQTSMYLCASSFVDNQPQHFGDGTRLSIL.

As for this clonotype: A much larger clone sits a single nucleotide away, making a read error possible. The chain employs TRBV20-1 and TRBJ1-5; TRBD1 matches 9 bases. This CDR3 comprises 14 residues. CDR1 is DFQATT and CDR2 is SNEGSKA in the germline V gene (reference sequence). The V and J ends lost 5 bases and 1 base, in that order; junction bases with no gene match: 3. The chain's CDR3 is CSARDRGSNQPQHF. The CDR3 nucleotides are TGCAGTGCTCGTGACAGGGGGAGCAATCAGCCCCAGCATTTT.

In this sample, this clonotype turned up a few times. This chain connects TRBV3-1 to TRBJ1-2, with unresolved D. Between the trimmed V and J ends, which lost 1 base and 6 bases, there was a span of 9 bases. The CDR3 runs 13 residues. Germline lookup yields CDR1 LGHDT and CDR2 YNNKEL (reference sequence). CDR3: CASSQVGRNGYTF. The CDR3 DNA is TGTGCCAGCAGCCAAGTCGGACGGAATGGCTACACCTTC.

This clonotype was seen ten or more times. The chain carries TRBV7-2 and TRBJ1-3; D not resolved. The CDR3 covers 16 residues. Germline CDR1 and CDR2: SGHTA and FQGNSA. Trimming took off 4 bases at V and 2 bases at J, with 15 bases between the two ends. CDR3 loop: CASSSLPTPPGNTIYF. The CDR3 bases are TGTGCCAGCAGCTCCCTCCCGACACCTCCTGGAAACACCATATATTTT.

Regarding this clonotype: The junction shows a germline mismatch at one end, possibly a read error. The chain couples TRBV5-1 to TRBJ2-7; the D gene is possibly TRBD2 (6 bases). The CDR3 loop spans 15 amino acids. The germline gives CDR1 SGHRS, CDR2 YFSETQ. CDR3 nucleotides: TGCGCCAGCAGCTTGACGACTAGTGCTTCCGACGAGCTGTACTTC. As protein: CASSLTTSASDELYF.

This clonotype has only a few counts. This chain uses TRBV20-1 with TRBJ2-3, with 8 bases identical to TRBD2. Germline V gene sequence: CDR1 DFQATT, CDR2 SNEGSKA (reference sequence). This CDR3 region has 12 residues. V was clipped by 5 bases and J by 3 bases; unmatched bases: 1. This chain's CDR3 is CSAQRGTDTQYF. DNA of the CDR3: TGCAGTGCTCAGCGGGGGACAGATACGCAGTATTTT.

This clonotype was counted only a few times. V is TRBV24-1 and J is TRBJ2-7; tentatively, D is TRBD2 (6 bases). The V gene's germline CDR1 is KGHDR and CDR2 SFDVKD. This CDR3 has 14 amino acids. With 3 bases removed from V and 7 bases from J, the gap between germline ends came to 15 bases. The CDR3 DNA is TGTGCCACCAGTGATCCTGACCTCGGGGGAGAGCAGTACTTC. This encodes CATSDPDLGGEQYF.

The chain has TRBV7-8 and TRBJ1-1, with D unclear. This CDR3 is 16 amino acids long. Germline CDR1 reads SGHVS; CDR2 reads FQNEAQ. Trimming cost V 5 bases and J 4 bases, with 20 bases left between them. The CDR3: CASSPPGNWGGTEAFF. CDR3 nucleotide sequence: TGTGCCAGCAGCCCGCCAGGAAATTGGGGTGGCACTGAAGCTTTCTTT.

This clonotype has a count of ten or more. The chain links TRBV7-2 to TRBJ2-5, with 8 nucleotides matching TRBD1. This CDR3 region has 16 residues. The germline V gene has CDR1 SGHTA and CDR2 FQGNSA. Unmatched junction bases numbered 6, after V lost 2 bases and J lost 1 base. Here the CDR3 DNA reads TGTGCCAGCAGCTTAATGGACAGGGATTTCCAAGAGACCCAGTACTTC. This sequence encodes CASSLMDRDFQETQYF.

Many counts were recorded for this clonotype. The rearrangement uses TRBV5-1 and TRBJ1-1; D uncertain. This CDR3 spans 13 amino acids. The germline CDR1 and CDR2 sequences are SGHRS and YFSETQ. Trimming left V 0 bases short and J 0 bases short, with 3 bases between. CDR3 nucleotides: TGCGCCAGCAGCTTGGACCTGAACACTGAAGCTTTCTTT. Amino acids: CASSLDLNTEAFF.

V is TRBV15 and J is TRBJ2-4; TRBD1 is a possible D gene (5 bases). In germline, CDR1 is LNHNV, CDR2 YYDKDF (reference sequence). V was pared by 0 bases and J by 1 base, with 22 bases between. This CDR3 has 20 residues. The chain's CDR3 is CATSRDQQGWEPVAKNIQYF. The CDR3 DNA is TGTGCCACCAGCAGAGATCAGCAGGGATGGGAACCTGTGGCCAAAAACATTCAGTACTTC.

V gene TRBV10-3 combines with J gene TRBJ1-1; the match to TRBD1 covers 7 bases. V gave up 2 bases and J gave up 6 bases; unmatched junction bases: 6. This CDR3 has 14 amino acids. Looked up from germline, CDR1 is ENHRY and CDR2 is SYGVKD. CDR3 nucleotide sequence: TGTGCCATCAGTGAGACCTCCGACAGGGCTGAAGCTTTCTTT. As protein: CAISETSDRAEAFF.

This chain's CDR3 is CASYPVGHPSDEQFF. The CDR3, as DNA: TGTGCCAGCTATCCCGTGGGCCATCCGAGCGATGAGCAGTTCTTC. The chain is built from TRBV7-8 and TRBJ2-1; D unclear. CDR1 is SGHVS and CDR2 is FQNEAQ in the germline V gene. CDR3 length: 15 residues. The V and J ends lost 8 bases and 8 bases respectively, with 22 bases between them. Full variable domain (outside the CDR3, taken from reference TRBV7-8 and TRBJ2-1): GAGVSQSPRYKVAKRGQDVALRCDPISGHVSLFWYQQALGQGPEFLTYFQNEAQLDKSGLPSDRFFAERPEGSVSTLKIQRTQQEDSAVYLCASYPVGHPSDEQFFGPGTRLTVL.

This clonotype showed up many times. The V call is TRBV20-1, the J call TRBJ1-2; D uncertain. The CDR3 consists of 15 residues. The V gene lost 0 bases and the J gene lost 3 bases, with 14 bases spanning the gap. Germline assignment: CDR1 DFQATT and CDR2 SNEGSKA (reference sequence). CDR3 nucleotide sequence: TGCAGTGCTAGAGATTCCCCGGCTGGGCACTATGGCTACACCTTC. This translates into CSARDSPAGHYGYTF.

This clonotype was found many times. This chain links TRBV28 with TRBJ1-4, with no clear D. Trimming pared 1 base from V and 7 bases from J, leaving 4 bases between. The germline V gene encodes CDR1 MDHEN and CDR2 SYDVKM. This CDR3 has 12 residues. CDR3 amino acids: CASSLSFEKLFF. In DNA, the CDR3 is TGTGCCAGCAGTTTATCGTTTGAAAAACTGTTTTTT.

The chain uses TRBV10-3 and TRBJ2-7, with 7 bases aligning to TRBD1. The CDR3 is 15 amino acids. Unmatched junction bases numbered 12, after V lost 7 bases and J lost 3 bases. In germline, CDR1 is ENHRY, CDR2 SYGVKD. In nucleotides, the CDR3 is TGTGCCATCAAGACCGGGACAGACCCGTTCTACGAGCAGTACTTC. Translating gives CAIKTGTDPFYEQYF.

Points on this clonotype: At one of its ends the junction is not consistent with the germline gene, which may arise from a read error. The chain combines TRBV12-3 or TRBV12-4 with TRBJ1-1; 9 bases map to TRBD1. This CDR3 spans 15 amino acids. CDR3 DNA: TGTGCCAGCGTCCCGGGACAGGGTTCCGACACTGAAGCTTTCTTC. This encodes CASVPGQGSDTEAFF.

This clonotype was seen only a few times. The chain links TRBV18 to TRBJ2-5; no firm D call. CDR1 KGHSH and CDR2 LQKENI come from the germline V gene. The V gene lost 4 bases and the J gene lost 5 bases, with 8 bases spanning the gap. This CDR3 is built from 12 residues. The CDR3 DNA reads as TGTGCCAGCTCACAGTGGGCGGAGACCCAGTACTTC. Its translation: CASSQWAETQYF.

This clonotype showed up many times. This rearrangement joins TRBV25-1 to TRBJ1-2, with D perhaps TRBD1 (6 bases). CDR3 length equals 13 residues. Germline CDR1 MGHDK, CDR2 SYGVNS. V dropped 6 bases and J dropped 7 bases, with 15 bases sitting between them. This CDR3 is CASRDTGISGYTF. CDR3 bases: TGTGCCAGCAGGGACACAGGGATCAGTGGCTACACCTTC.